Listed below are T cell receptor beta chains from one sample, sequenced in a study of cytomegalovirus exposure and HLA in healthy donors. TCRdb keeps only in-frame clones here, not all; method: immunoSEQ multiplex PCR. The table lists some 180,000 clones, over 75% of them singletons, with about 1.9% in the top ten. What was sequenced was PBMCs. All receptors derive from a woman aged 30 to 39 in good health and CMV-seronegative. Each CDR3 is given with its conserved first and last residue. Fields, in order: clone size, D gene, V gene, J gene, CDR3 length, CDR3 DNA, CDR3 protein. D genes are given only for firm matches. Size values are once, few and many counts, or a class for expanded clones, and some rows have none.

.	TRBD2	TRBV9	TRBJ2-3	16	TGTGCCAGCAGCGTAGCTACTAGCGGGGTCACAGATACGCAGTATTTT	CASSVATSGVTDTQYF
.	.	TRBV5-1	TRBJ1-1	16	TGCGCCAGCAGCTTGGATCCAGGGGCCCCGGCCACTGAAGCTTTCTTT	CASSLDPGAPATEAFF
.	TRBD2	TRBV9	TRBJ2-5	17	TGTGCCAGCAGCGCAGGGACTAGCGGGGGGGCGATGGAGACCCAGTACTTC	CASSAGTSGGAMETQYF
.	TRBD2	TRBV6-5	TRBJ2-2	15	TGTGCCAGCAGTTACCTAGCGGGGAACACCGGGGAGCTGTTTTTT	CASSYLAGNTGELFF
.	.	TRBV6-1	TRBJ2-5	13	TGTGCCAGCAAGGGGGGGTCCGTCGAGACCCAGTACTTC	CASKGGSVETQYF
.	.	TRBV27	TRBJ1-5	13	TGTGCCAGCAGTTTGTCAGGGTTTCAGCCCCAGCATTTT	CASSLSGFQPQHF
.	.	TRBV5-1	TRBJ1-1	15	TGCGCCAGCAGCTTGGCGTCACAGGCGAACACTGAAGCTTTCTTT	CASSLASQANTEAFF
few	.	TRBV7-9	TRBJ2-2	17	TGTGCCAGCAGCTTAGCGCGCGGAGGAACGAACACCGGGGAGCTGTTTTTT	CASSLARGGTNTGELFF
.	.	TRBV6-5	TRBJ1-1	14	TGTGCCAGCAGTCTGAGACGGGGGAACACTGAAGCTTTCTTT	CASSLRRGNTEAFF
.	TRBD2	TRBV10-1	TRBJ2-7	15	TGCGCCAGCAGGGTTCGGGCGGGGGGTCCTTACGAGCAGTACTTC	CASRVRAGGPYEQYF
.	.	TRBV15	TRBJ1-2	13	TGTGCCACCGAAAGGGGTTCCAACTATGGCTACACCTTC	CATERGSNYGYTF
.	TRBD1	TRBV12-5	TRBJ2-7	12	TGTGCTAGTCAGACAGGGGGGACCGAGCAGTACTTC	CASQTGGTEQYF
.	.	TRBV2	TRBJ2-5	12	TGTGCCAGCGGGCGACGCCAAGAGACCCAGTACTTC	CASGRRQETQYF
.	TRBD1	TRBV5-4	TRBJ2-1	15	TGTGCCAGCAGCCCCCGGACAGGGAACTACAATGAGCAGTTCTTC	CASSPRTGNYNEQFF
.	.	TRBV30	TRBJ2-5	12	TGTGCCTGGAGTCCATCAGTGGAGACCCAGTACTTC	CAWSPSVETQYF
.	.	TRBV5-5	TRBJ2-7	15	TGTGCCAGCAGCTTGATCCGGGAGTCCTCCTACGAGCAGTACTTC	CASSLIRESSYEQYF
.	TRBD1	TRBV4-2	TRBJ2-7	15	TGTGCCAGCAGCCAAGATTACGGACAGGGCTACGAGCAGTACTTC	CASSQDYGQGYEQYF
.	TRBD2	TRBV27	TRBJ2-7	16	TGTGCCAGCAGTTTCTCCCTAGCGGACTTAATCTACGAGCAGTACTTC	CASSFSLADLIYEQYF
.	.	TRBV18	TRBJ2-5	14	TGTGCCAGCTCACCACCCGCGGGTCAAGAGACCCAGTACTTC	CASSPPAGQETQYF
.	.	TRBV11-2	TRBJ1-3	17	TGTGCCAGCAGCTTAGGGGGCCAGCGGGGCTCTGGAAACACCATATATTTT	CASSLGGQRGSGNTIYF
.	TRBD1	TRBV27	TRBJ1-6	15	TGTGCCAGCAGTTTAGGGGACAGAAGACATTCACCCCTCCACTTT	CASSLGDRRHSPLHF
.	.	TRBV18	TRBJ2-5	13	TGTGCCAGCTCACCGCTAGACCAAGAGACCCAGTACTTC	CASSPLDQETQYF
once	.	TRBV5-6	TRBJ2-7	16	TGTGCCAGCAGCCTGACTCGAAAGCGACAGGCCTACGAGCAGTACTTC	CASSLTRKRQAYEQYF
.	TRBD2	TRBV9	TRBJ2-2	16	TGTGCCAGCAGCCCCCCGGGACTAGCCGAGAAAGGGGAGCTGTTTTTT	CASSPPGLAEKGELFF
.	TRBD1	TRBV6-5	TRBJ1-4	14	TGTGCCAGCAGTCGAGACAGGGGGGATGAAAAACTGTTTTTT	CASSRDRGDEKLFF
.	.	TRBV4-1	TRBJ2-4	17	TGCGCCAGCAGCCAAGACCGACTCCCCGTAGCCAAAAACATTCAGTACTTC	CASSQDRLPVAKNIQYF
.	TRBD1	TRBV7-9	TRBJ2-5	15	TGTGCCAGCAGCTTTGCGGGACAGGGGGCTGAGACCCAGTACTTC	CASSFAGQGAETQYF
few	.	TRBV2	TRBJ2-7	12	TGTGCCAGCAGTGTCGGGACCTACGAGCAGTACTTC	CASSVGTYEQYF
few	TRBD2	TRBV7-2	TRBJ2-7	15	TGTGCCAGCAGCTTGGGACTAGCGGACGTCGGCGAGCAGTACTTC	CASSLGLADVGEQYF
.	TRBD1	TRBV19	TRBJ1-1	16	TGTGCCAGTAGCCCTATACAGGGGGCGGTGAACACTGAAGCTTTCTTT	CASSPIQGAVNTEAFF
.	.	TRBV15	TRBJ1-2	14	TGTGCCACCAGCAGAGATTTAGGAGCCTATGGCTACACCTTC	CATSRDLGAYGYTF
.	TRBD1	TRBV6-1	TRBJ2-7	14	TGTGCCAGCAGTGACACCGGGACAGTCTACGAGCAGTACTTC	CASSDTGTVYEQYF
.	TRBD1	TRBV15	TRBJ1-1	15	TGTGCCACCAGCGGACGGGACAGGGGTTGGACTGAAGCTTTCTTT	CATSGRDRGWTEAFF
.	.	TRBV7-3	TRBJ2-1	15	TGTGCCAGCAGCTTGGGTATAGCAGACTACAATGAGCAGTTCTTC	CASSLGIADYNEQFF
.	TRBD2	TRBV29-1	TRBJ2-1	14	TGCAGCGTCGACCGAGCGGGATTCTACAATGAGCAGTTCTTC	CSVDRAGFYNEQFF
.	TRBD1	TRBV7-3	TRBJ1-6	13	TGTGCCACTGCCGGGACAGTCGGGTCACCCCTCCACTTT	CATAGTVGSPLHF
.	TRBD1	TRBV7-2	TRBJ1-2	15	TGTGCCAGCAGCTCCCCGGGACAGGTTTTCTATGGCTACACCTTC	CASSSPGQVFYGYTF
.	.	TRBV4-1	TRBJ2-7	14	TGCGCCAGCAGCCAAGTGGGGGCAGTGAGGGAGCAGTACTTC	CASSQVGAVREQYF
once	.	TRBV11-2	TRBJ2-7	13	TGTGCCAGCAGCTTAGCAGGGGTGGGCGAGCAGTACTTC	CASSLAGVGEQYF
.	.	TRBV6-5	TRBJ1-2	14	TGTGCCAGCAGTCGCAATGAGGAGGGCTATGGCTACACCTTC	CASSRNEEGYGYTF
.	TRBD2	TRBV18	TRBJ2-3	16	TGTGCCAGCTCACCACTGGCAGCGGGGGGGCACGATACGCAGTATTTT	CASSPLAAGGHDTQYF